The next 15 T cell receptor beta chains were all read from a single sample in a study of T cells in Graves' hyperthyroidism and ophthalmopathy. RNA transcripts gave rise to amplified TCR beta CDR3 regions. The primer set for the first-round RT-PCR of the TCR CDR3 was HTBI. TCRdb reprocessed the multiplex PCR reads with MiXCR, giving one entry per CDR3 protein. This table holds 350,000 to 400,000 distinct CDR3 sequences, around 14% found once. What was sequenced was blood. These receptors all stem from a woman in her 30s with Graves' hyperthyroidism.

The rearrangement joins TRBV7-9 to TRBJ1-2; 12 nucleotides line up with TRBD1. The length of the CDR3 is 17 residues. CDR1 and CDR2 (germline): SEHNR, FQNEAQ (reference sequence). Trimming took 5 bases from V and 6 from J; bases not matched to a gene: 13. CDR3 bases: TGTGCCAGCAGCAAGGCCGGGACAGGGGGCGTATTGAATGGCTACACCTTC. Translated: CASSKAGTGGVLNGYTF.

The CDR3 nucleotides read TGTGCCAGCAGCTTGGTACCAGTCGTGGGGAACACTGAAGCTTTCTTT. Residues: CASSLVPVVGNTEAFF. The J gene is TRBJ1-1, the V gene TRBV5-6, with D uncertain. Germline loops: CDR1 SGHDT, CDR2 YYEEEE. The V end lost 0 bases, the J end lost 1 base, and 13 bases lay between the germline ends. The CDR3 loop spans 16 amino acids.

The count of this clonotype is one. Compared with germline, one end of the junction differs, possibly owing to a read error. The chain recombines TRBV28 with TRBJ2-2; D is perhaps TRBD1 or TRBD2 (5 bases each). The CDR3 consists of 16 residues. The germline V gene has CDR1 MDHEN and CDR2 SYDVKM. The CDR3 sequence is CASSWGRRPNTGEPFF. CDR3 bases: TGTGCCAGCAGCTGGGGACGACGCCCGAACACCGGGGAGCCGTTCTTT.

This clonotype has ten or more counts. V and J are TRBV6-1 and TRBJ2-1; maybe TRBD1 (6 bases). The CDR3 extends over 13 amino acids. Germline loops: CDR1 MNHNS, CDR2 SASEGT. Trimming removed 10 bases at V and 3 bases at J, with 13 bases between. Written as DNA, the CDR3 is TGTGCCACCCGGACAGTTAACTACAATGAGCAGTTCTTC. Its protein product is CATRTVNYNEQFF.

This chain links TRBV5-1 with TRBJ1-1; 7 bases map to TRBD1. The CDR3 is 15 residues long. In germline, CDR1 is SGHRS, CDR2 YFSETQ. Trimming took 1 base from V and 5 from J; bases not matched to a gene: 8. The CDR3 DNA sequence: TGCGCCAGCAGCTTGCGAGGGGCAGGGGGAACTGAAGCTTTCTTT. It yields the protein CASSLRGAGGTEAFF.

The chain carries TRBV20-1 and TRBJ2-5; tentatively, D is TRBD2 (5 bases). CDR3 length: 12 amino acids. The V end lost 5 bases, the J end lost 2 bases, and 9 bases lay between the germline ends. CDR1 is DFQATT and CDR2 is SNEGSKA in the germline V gene (reference sequence). CDR3 nucleotide sequence: TGCAGTGCTGTAGGGAGTCAAGAGACCCAGTACTTC. As protein: CSAVGSQETQYF.

Worth noting for this clonotype: A much larger clonotype is one base distant, so this may be a read error. V gene TRBV6-1 combines with J gene TRBJ1-1; D unresolved. CDR1 is MNHNS, CDR2 SASEGT, per germline. This CDR3 has 12 amino acids. In DNA form, the CDR3 reads TGTGCCAGCAGTGGCTTCAGGAATGAAGCTCTCTTT. This codes for CASSGFRNEALF.

This clonotype came up a few times. This chain uses TRBV20-1 with TRBJ1-5; D is perhaps TRBD1 (5 bases). The germline V gene has CDR1 DFQATT and CDR2 SNEGSKA (reference sequence). V gave up 0 bases and J gave up 0 bases, with 9 bases separating them. The CDR3 runs to 15 residues. DNA of the CDR3: TGCAGTGCTAGAGATCACAGGTATAGCAATCAGCCCCAGCATTTT. This sequence encodes CSARDHRYSNQPQHF.

CDR3 sequence (DNA): TGTGCCAGCAGCCCAGACCAGACAGTCTTCTATGGCTACACCTTC. Residues: CASSPDQTVFYGYTF. V usage is TRBV5-4 and J usage is TRBJ1-2; D is possibly TRBD1 (5 bases). Germline V gene sequence: CDR1 SGHNT, CDR2 YYREEE (reference sequence). Between the trimmed V and J ends, which lost 4 bases and 4 bases, there was a span of 17 bases. This CDR3 spans 15 amino acids. The full variable domain, rest sourced from reference TRBV5-4 and TRBJ1-2, is ETGVTQSPTHLIKTRGQQVTLRCSSQSGHNTVSWYQQALGQGPQFIFQYYREEENGRGNFPPRFSGLQFPNYSSELNVNALELDDSALYLCASSPDQTVFYGYTFGSGTRLTVV.

At least ten counts were recorded for this clonotype. The rearrangement joins TRBV7-3 to TRBJ2-2; D possibly corresponds to TRBD1 (5 bases). The germline V gene has CDR1 SGHTA and CDR2 FQGTGA. The V end was cut by 5 bases, the J end by 6 bases, with 10 bases between. The CDR3 has 13 residues. The CDR3 reads CASSPQGPGELFF. DNA of the CDR3: TGTGCCAGCAGCCCTCAGGGCCCCGGGGAGCTGTTTTTT.

This clonotype was seen at least ten times. The chain employs TRBV30 and TRBJ2-3; TRBD2 is a possible D gene (5 bases). There are 13 residues in the CDR3. The ends were cut back, 3 bases at V and 0 bases at J, with 7 bases in the middle. Per germline, CDR1 GTSNPN and CDR2 SVGIG (reference sequence). The DNA for the CDR3 is TGTGCCTGGAGCGGGATTAGCACAGATACGCAGTATTTT. Its translation: CAWSGISTDTQYF. Combining the CDR3 with reference TRBV30 and TRBJ2-3 gives the whole variable domain SQTIHQWPATLVQPVGSPLSLECTVEGTSNPNLYWYRQAAGRGLQLLFYSVGIGQISSEVPQNLSASRPQDRQFILSSKKLLLSDSGFYLCAWSGISTDTQYFGPGTRLTVL.

This clonotype has only a few counts. This chain uses TRBV6-1 with TRBJ1-3; D is unclear. The CDR3 has 11 residues. Between the trimmed V and J ends, which lost 8 bases and 9 bases, there was a span of 11 bases. Germline values: CDR1 MNHNS, CDR2 SASEGT. In nucleotides, the CDR3 is TGTGCCAGCGGGGAAAGCGGCACCATATATTTT. Translated, it gives CASGESGTIYF.

This clonotype has at least ten counts. The chain is built from TRBV30 and TRBJ1-1, with D possibly matching TRBD1 (5 bases). Germline CDR1 GTSNPN, CDR2 SVGIG (reference sequence). Trimming cost V 4 bases and J 4 bases, with 16 bases left between them. This CDR3 spans 14 amino acids. CDR3 coding DNA: TGTGCCTGGACCAAAGGCGGGGGGAGCACTGAAGCTTTCTTT. Translated, it gives CAWTKGGGSTEAFF.

This clonotype showed up many times. CDR3 in amino acids: CASSVGRDRAIRGRNEKLFF. For the CDR3, the DNA is TGTGCCAGCAGTGTAGGACGGGACAGGGCGATCCGCGGTCGTAATGAAAAACTGTTTTTT. The chain carries TRBV2 and TRBJ1-4, with 9 bases identical to TRBD1. The germline CDR1 and CDR2 sequences are SNHLY and FYNNEI. With 4 bases clipped from V and 4 bases from J, the junction kept 19 bases outside the gene matches. The CDR3 spans 20 residues.

This clonotype came up many times. The J gene is TRBJ2-1, the V gene TRBV13; 9 bases fit TRBD2. Germline CDR1 PRHDT, CDR2 FYEKMQ (reference sequence). The CDR3 consists of 16 residues. V was clipped by 1 base and J by 7 bases; unmatched bases: 8. The chain's CDR3 is CASSLEGSGSGNEQFF. As DNA, the CDR3 is TGTGCCAGCAGCTTAGAAGGTAGCGGGAGTGGTAATGAGCAGTTCTTC.